The 32 T cell receptor beta chains in this list originate from one sample, sequenced in a study of shared clonotypes between healthy human individuals. The protocol was immunoSEQ multiplex PCR, while the TCRdb copy is restricted to in-frame clones and leaves out a portion. The top ten hold approximately 1.1% of the sample, which has 1.4 million to 1.5 million clones, roughly 95% seen once. The sample taken for sequencing was naive CD4+ T cells sorted from blood. Indicated subset: CD45RA+ positively selected. These receptors came from a young man in good health.

In regard to this clone: Other DNA sequences within the sample encode an identical CDR3. The chain employs TRBV28 and TRBJ2-1; D is tentatively TRBD1 or TRBD2 (5 bases each). This CDR3 contains 14 residues. Looked up from germline, CDR1 is MDHEN and CDR2 is SYDVKM. The V and J ends lost 5 bases and 4 bases respectively, with 12 bases between them. As DNA, the CDR3 is TGTGCCAGCAGTCCGGCAGGGAGTTACAATGAGCAGTTCTTC. Its translation is CASSPAGSYNEQFF.

The gene calls are TRBV7-2 and TRBJ1-2, with no clear D. This CDR3 region has 14 residues. Trimming removed 2 bases from V and 5 bases from J, with 12 bases in between. Germline V gene lookup returns CDR1 SGHTA and CDR2 FQGNSA. The CDR3 loop is CASSLTAFSYGYTF. The CDR3 DNA reads TGTGCCAGCAGCTTAACAGCCTTTTCGTATGGCTACACCTTC. Full variable domain (rest looked up from reference TRBV7-2 and TRBJ1-2): GAGVSQSPSNKVTEKGKDVELRCDPISGHTALYWYRQSLGQGLEFLIYFQGNSAPDKSGLPSDRFSAERTGGSVSTLTIQRTQQEDSAVYLCASSLTAFSYGYTFGSGTRLTVV.

The chain carries TRBV2 and TRBJ2-7, with D uncertain. The CDR3 loop spans 14 amino acids. CDR1 SNHLY and CDR2 FYNNEI come from the germline V gene. V was pared by 4 bases and J by 7 bases, with 17 bases between. The CDR3: CASSVGVPVGEQYF. The DNA of the CDR3 is TGTGCCAGCAGTGTTGGGGTCCCGGTGGGGGAGCAGTACTTC.

This clone was counted between two and nine times. This same CDR3 is encoded by further DNA sequences in the sample. The rearrangement links TRBV18 to TRBJ2-5; 11 nucleotides agree with TRBD2. The CDR3 has 14 residues. Germline V gives CDR1 KGHSH, CDR2 LQKENI. V trimming: 3 bases; J trimming: 3 bases; junction bases outside the gene matches: 0. CDR3 sequence reads: CASSPTSGKETQYF. CDR3 nucleotides: TGTGCCAGCTCACCGACTAGCGGGAAAGAGACCCAGTACTTC.

This clone was recorded once. The chain combines TRBV9 with TRBJ2-7, with no clear D. CDR3 length: 12 residues. Germline V lookup: CDR1 SGDLS, CDR2 YYNGEE. V was clipped by 4 bases and J by 3 bases, with 8 bases between them. The CDR3 bases are TGTGCCAGCAGCTCGTCCCTCTACGAGCAGTACTTC. This encodes CASSSSLYEQYF.

V usage is TRBV6-5 and J usage is TRBJ2-5; 9 bases fit TRBD2. Germline V gene sequence: CDR1 MNHEY, CDR2 SVGAGI. Trimming at V came to 4 bases and at J to 4 bases, leaving 4 bases not matched to a gene. The CDR3 consists of 14 residues. In nucleotides, the CDR3 is TGTGCCAGCAGTTCTCAGCGGGAGGCAGAGACCCAGTACTTC. Translation: CASSSQREAETQYF.

V gene TRBV7-2 combines with J gene TRBJ2-6, with no clear D. Between the trimmed V and J ends, which lost 2 bases and 1 base, there was a span of 6 bases. The germline V gene has CDR1 SGHTA and CDR2 FQGNSA. This CDR3 spans 15 amino acids. The chain's CDR3 is CASSLWVSGANVLTF. The CDR3 DNA reads TGTGCCAGCAGCTTATGGGTTTCTGGGGCCAACGTCCTGACTTTC.

This rearrangement joins TRBV4-1 to TRBJ2-1, with 8 bases matching TRBD2. Germline assignment: CDR1 MGHRA and CDR2 YSYEKL. V lost 0 bases and J lost 1; bases outside the gene matches: 8. The CDR3 is made up of 18 amino acids. The CDR3 region is CASSQEERAGGSYNEQFF. In nucleotides, the CDR3 is TGCGCCAGCAGCCAAGAAGAAAGGGCGGGAGGATCCTACAATGAGCAGTTCTTC.

The chain is built from TRBV28 and TRBJ2-7, with 8 bases aligning to TRBD2. CDR1 is MDHEN, CDR2 SYDVKM, per germline. V gave up 6 bases and J gave up 5 bases; unmatched junction bases: 12. This CDR3 region has 15 residues. The chain's CDR3 is CASSQQSGSRHEQYF. The CDR3 region has the DNA TGTGCCAGCAGCCAACAAAGCGGGAGTAGACACGAGCAGTACTTC.

The chain is built from TRBV19 and TRBJ1-1, with D possibly TRBD1 on 5 matching bases. Looked up from germline, CDR1 is LNHDA and CDR2 is SQIVND (reference sequence). V was cut by 5 bases and J by 8 bases, with 18 bases left in between. The CDR3 is 14 residues long. This CDR3 reads CASSPNQGIREAFF. Written as DNA, the CDR3 is TGTGCCAGTAGTCCAAACCAGGGAATCCGCGAAGCTTTCTTT.

V and J are TRBV9 and TRBJ2-2; possibly TRBD1 for D (6 bases). This CDR3 is 15 amino acids long. V lost 0 bases to trimming and J lost 5 bases, with 11 bases between them. Germline V gives CDR1 SGDLS, CDR2 YYNGEE. CDR3 coding DNA: TGTGCCAGCAGCGTAGTAGGCAGGGGAACCGGGGAGCTGTTTTTT. Protein product: CASSVVGRGTGELFF.

This rearrangement joins TRBV10-3 to TRBJ1-2, with no clear D. The CDR3 is 12 amino acids. V lost 10 bases and J 4 bases, leaving 13 bases between the germline ends. CDR1 ENHRY and CDR2 SYGVKD come from the germline V gene. The CDR3 here is CATNFELYGYTF. The CDR3 bases are TGTGCCACCAACTTCGAACTCTATGGCTACACCTTC.

The chain joins TRBV6-1 to TRBJ2-2; 7 positions agree with TRBD2. The V gene end was trimmed by 2 bases and the J gene end by 4 bases; junction bases not matched to a gene: 4. This CDR3 has 15 residues. Looked up from germline, CDR1 is MNHNS and CDR2 is SASEGT. This CDR3 reads CASSELAASTGELFF. As DNA, the CDR3 is TGTGCCAGCAGTGAACTAGCGGCGTCCACCGGGGAGCTGTTTTTT.

The rearrangement joins TRBV4-1 to TRBJ2-7; TRBD2 matches at 14 bases. Looked up from germline, CDR1 is MGHRA and CDR2 is YSYEKL. The CDR3 consists of 19 residues. J was trimmed by 3 bases and V by 2 bases; bases with no gene match: 12. CDR3 in DNA: TGCGCCAGCAGCCAACTCGGACTAGCGGGAGGAAGTGGGTTCTACGAGCAGTACTTC. Residues: CASSQLGLAGGSGFYEQYF.

The chain joins TRBV5-4 to TRBJ1-2, with D hard to call. The CDR3 is 14 residues long. Trimming left V 3 bases short and J 10 bases short, with 19 bases between. Germline V gene lookup returns CDR1 SGHNT and CDR2 YYREEE (reference sequence). DNA for the CDR3: TGTGCCAGCAGCTCCGATGGTGGGATCAGCGTCTACACCTTC. This codes for CASSSDGGISVYTF.

The rearrangement joins TRBV12-5 to TRBJ2-1; 13 nucleotides match TRBD2. J gave up 9 bases and V 5 bases, and 7 bases lay outside the gene matches. The CDR3 is made up of 15 amino acids. Germline CDR1 LGHNT, CDR2 FRNRAP. CDR3 residues: CASGRGTSGIIEQFF. Written as DNA, the CDR3 is TGTGCTAGTGGTAGAGGGACTAGCGGGATAATTGAGCAGTTCTTC.

The chain uses TRBV20-1 and TRBJ1-2; no clear D gene. V lost 5 bases, J lost 6 bases, and 7 bases lay in between. Germline V gene lookup returns CDR1 DFQATT and CDR2 SNEGSKA (reference sequence). The CDR3 contains 10 residues. In DNA, the CDR3 is TGCAGTGCTTTTCGGGATGGCTACACCTTC. It codes for CSAFRDGYTF.

CDR3 nucleotide sequence: TGTGCCAGCGTGACGGACAGGGGCAACAATGAGCAGTTCTTC. This encodes CASVTDRGNNEQFF. The rearrangement links TRBV7-9 to TRBJ2-1; 9 nucleotides line up with TRBD1. CDR1 SEHNR and CDR2 FQNEAQ come from the germline V gene (reference sequence). J gave up 5 bases and V 8 bases, and 7 bases lay outside the gene matches. The CDR3 totals 14 residues.

V gene TRBV29-1 combines with J gene TRBJ1-2; weak D call: TRBD1 (6 bases). V was shortened by 6 bases and J by 3 bases, with 14 bases between the two germline ends. Germline CDR1 reads SQVTM; CDR2 reads ANQGSEA. The CDR3 runs 13 residues. As DNA, the CDR3 is TGCAGCGTCAAAACGACAGGAGACTATGGCTACACCTTC. This translates into CSVKTTGDYGYTF.

The chain combines TRBV15 with TRBJ1-2; D not resolved. Germline V CDR1 and CDR2: LNHNV, YYDKDF (reference sequence). The V and J ends lost 3 bases and 8 bases respectively, with 10 bases between them. CDR3 size: 12 residues. CDR3 residues: CATSSWDFGYTF. The CDR3 nucleotides are TGTGCCACCAGCAGTTGGGATTTCGGCTACACCTTC.

The chain links TRBV9 to TRBJ2-7; the D gene is possibly TRBD1 (5 bases). Germline assignment: CDR1 SGDLS and CDR2 YYNGEE. The CDR3 length is 17 residues. Trimming took off 0 bases at V and 2 bases at J, with 18 bases between the two ends. In DNA, the CDR3 is TGTGCCAGCAGCGTAGGGGCTCCAAGACAGTACCCCTACGAGCAGTACTTC. Translated: CASSVGAPRQYPYEQYF.

In this sample, this clone turned up once. V usage is TRBV4-1 and J usage is TRBJ2-1; D ambiguous. The CDR3 consists of 13 residues. The germline gives CDR1 MGHRA, CDR2 YSYEKL. Trimming pared 0 bases from V and 7 bases from J, leaving 7 bases between. The DNA for the CDR3 is TGCGCCAGCAGCCAAGACTCTGTTAATGAGCAGTTCTTC. This gives the protein CASSQDSVNEQFF.

The rearrangement links TRBV4-3 to TRBJ1-2; TRBD1 agrees at 8 bases. Germline loops: CDR1 LGHNA, CDR2 YSLEER. The CDR3 has 15 amino acids. Trimming took 3 bases from V and 9 from J; bases not matched to a gene: 12. The CDR3 sequence is CASSHAGGVNGRYTF. The CDR3, as DNA: TGCGCCAGCAGCCATGCAGGGGGCGTCAATGGGCGCTACACCTTC.

CDR3 sequence: CASIIRDRGWGYTF. CDR3 nucleotide sequence: TGTGCCAGCATTATCCGGGACAGGGGATGGGGCTACACCTTC. The V gene is TRBV2, the J gene TRBJ1-2; 10 bases map to TRBD1. V lost 7 bases to trimming and J lost 8 bases; unmatched junction nucleotides: 10. Germline loops: CDR1 SNHLY, CDR2 FYNNEI. The CDR3 contains 14 residues.

The rearrangement links TRBV27 to TRBJ2-5; no clear D gene. This CDR3 spans 13 amino acids. From germline, CDR1 is MNHEY and CDR2 SMNVEV (reference sequence). Between the trimmed V and J ends, which lost 4 bases and 0 bases, there was a span of 6 bases. This CDR3 is CASSSYYQETQYF. CDR3 sequence (DNA): TGTGCCAGCAGTTCTTACTACCAAGAGACCCAGTACTTC.

The rearrangement joins TRBV18 to TRBJ1-4, with 8 nucleotides matching TRBD1. This CDR3 has 15 residues. J was trimmed by 6 bases and V by 2 bases; bases with no gene match: 5. Germline V gene sequence: CDR1 KGHSH, CDR2 LQKENI. The CDR3 here is CASSPRTGSDEKLFF. The CDR3 DNA reads TGTGCCAGCTCACCAAGGACAGGGAGCGATGAAAAACTGTTTTTT.

The V gene is TRBV11-2, the J gene TRBJ2-3, with D perhaps TRBD2 (6 bases). Germline V gene sequence: CDR1 SGHAT, CDR2 FQNNGV. Trimming pared 5 bases from V and 0 bases from J, leaving 21 bases between. This CDR3 comprises 18 residues. Written as DNA, the CDR3 is TGTGCCAGCAGCATTACTCACGGCGGGGAGTTAAGCACAGATACGCAGTATTTT. Translating it yields CASSITHGGELSTDTQYF.

The V and J genes are TRBV10-2 and TRBJ2-1; 10 bases match TRBD1. The CDR3 is 13 amino acids. Unmatched junction bases numbered 1, after V lost 8 bases and J lost 3 bases. The germline gives CDR1 WSHSY, CDR2 SAAADI. The DNA of the CDR3 is TGCGCCAGCCGGGACAGGGGCTACAATGAGCAGTTCTTC. This gives the protein CASRDRGYNEQFF.

The chain has TRBV15 and TRBJ2-3; TRBD1 matches at 8 bases. The trim removed 8 bases at V and 2 bases at J, leaving 6 bases unmatched. Germline CDR1 is LNHNV and CDR2 is YYDKDF (reference sequence). The length of the CDR3 is 14 residues. The CDR3, as DNA: TGTGCCACCGGACAGGGTGTCTTCACAGATACGCAGTATTTT. This translates into CATGQGVFTDTQYF.

The chain uses TRBV2 and TRBJ2-2, with a weak D call TRBD2 (5 bases). The CDR3 runs to 14 residues. The V end was cut by 7 bases, the J end by 8 bases, with 17 bases between. Looked up from germline, CDR1 is SNHLY and CDR2 is FYNNEI. The DNA for the CDR3 is TGTGCCAGCAATGAGGGTCTGACTGCGGGGGAGCTGTTTTTT. Its translation: CASNEGLTAGELFF.

This clone came up once. The same CDR3 can be traced to other DNA sequences in this sample. The chain couples TRBV5-1 to TRBJ2-7; 8 nucleotides agree with TRBD1. Per the germline V gene, CDR1 is SGHRS and CDR2 is YFSETQ. The ends lost 4 bases at V and 3 bases at J; junction bases unmatched: 3. The CDR3 has 13 amino acids. The CDR3 here is CASSPDRDYEQYF. In DNA, the CDR3 is TGCGCCAGCAGCCCGGACAGGGACTACGAGCAGTACTTC.

This chain links TRBV29-1 with TRBJ2-3; D is uncertain. V lost 4 bases to trimming and J lost 4 bases, with 6 bases between them. The CDR3 loop spans 11 amino acids. Germline V gene lookup returns CDR1 SQVTM and CDR2 ANQGSEA. CDR3 protein: CSVGPSDTQYF. For the CDR3, the DNA is TGCAGCGTTGGGCCGTCAGATACGCAGTATTTT.